This T cell receptor beta chain was recovered during a study of CD8+ T cells in alopecia areata. Worth noting for this clone: Its antigen is unidentified.

Points from the study as a whole: Clarity of TCR sharing across patients fell short of that in mice, possibly HLA-related. Alphabeta T cells residing in normal skin are also sequenced in scalp samples. Normal scalp had lower clonality than lesional scalp, with alopecia totalis/universalis lesions showing this most strongly.

As the sequencing template, cDNA was produced by extracting RNA and reverse transcribing it. Generated by immunoSEQ multiplex PCR, the TCRdb table keeps only in-frame clones and is missing some. The sample consists of some 30,000 clones, about 80% of them appearing once. Using a FACSAria, the CD4+ and CD8+ T cells were sorted from the PBMCs. Germline V lookup: CDR1 MDHEN, CDR2 SYDVKM. The V gene lost 5 bases and the J gene lost 4 bases, with 11 bases spanning the gap. This CDR3 has 13 residues. The chain combines TRBV28 with TRBJ1-1, with D possibly matching TRBD1 (5 bases). This TCR came from a human donor with alopecia areata. Material: NKG2D-low CD8+ T cells sorted from blood. This CDR3 reads CASSPGRITEAFF. The CDR3 DNA follows: TGTGCCAGCAGTCCGGGACGGATCACTGAAGCTTTCTTT.